This TCR beta chain was retrieved from a study of blood T cell repertoires in COVID-19. Turning to the study itself: From T cells, B-cell-depleted T cells, or PBMCs came the material, which was cDNA or gDNA.

V lost 3 bases and J 5 bases, leaving 14 bases between the germline ends. In germline, CDR1 is GTSNPN, CDR2 SVGIG (reference sequence). The CDR3 totals 13 residues. Only in-frame clones appear in the TCRdb table, and some are missing; sequencing was by immunoSEQ multiplex PCR. The table includes 270,000 or so clones, roughly 89% detected once. Sequenced material: peripheral blood. This sequence originates from a young woman with active or convalescent COVID-19. J is TRBJ2-7 and V is TRBV30, with D perhaps TRBD2 (7 bases). CDR3 residues: CAWRKGGVDEQYF. CDR3 coding DNA: TGTGCCTGGAGGAAGGGGGGGGTCGACGAGCAGTACTTC.